Below are 8 T cell receptor beta chains sequenced from a single sample in a study of T cell repertoires in cytomegalovirus infection. Each CDR3 protein gets one entry after TCRdb re-called the reads with MiXCR. The data contain roughly 250,000 distinct CDR3 sequences, 20% to 25% of them seen just once; the ten biggest clones take up 15% to 20%. The specimen sequenced was CD8+ T cells from PBMCs. These receptors came from a human donor in good health (CMV status not recorded). Some clones in this sample may be carry-over from other donors' samples.

In its sample, this clonotype was seen many times. The V call is TRBV7-2, the J call TRBJ2-7; D is unresolved. The CDR3 length is 13 residues. The germline V and J ends were trimmed by 2 bases and 8 bases, with 13 bases remaining between them. The germline V gene encodes CDR1 SGHTA and CDR2 FQGNSA. The CDR3 region is CASSLKEPAKQYF. CDR3 coding DNA: TGTGCCAGCAGCTTAAAGGAACCCGCAAAGCAGTACTTC.

The chain has TRBV19 and TRBJ2-2; 8 nucleotides align to TRBD1. Germline CDR1 LNHDA, CDR2 SQIVND (reference sequence). There are 15 residues in the CDR3. With 5 bases clipped from V and 2 bases from J, the junction kept 4 bases outside the gene matches. The CDR3 bases are TGTGCCAGTAGTGCTACAGGGGGTAACACCGGGGAGCTGTTTTTT. Translated, it gives CASSATGGNTGELFF.

The chain combines TRBV12-3 or TRBV12-4 with TRBJ1-4; D unclear. The CDR3 covers 11 residues. Trimming took off 6 bases at V and 8 bases at J, with 7 bases between the two ends. CDR3 amino acids: CASRLGEKLFF. The CDR3 nucleotides are TGTGCCAGCAGACTCGGGGAAAAACTGTTTTTT.

The chain links TRBV5-5 to TRBJ1-4; TRBD1 agrees at 7 bases. J gave up 5 bases and V 0 bases, and 16 bases lay outside the gene matches. The CDR3 is 19 amino acids. Germline V gives CDR1 SGHKS, CDR2 YYEKEE (reference sequence). CDR3 bases: TGTGCCAGCAGCTTGGAACCCCTCCCTAGACAGGGTCAAAATGAAAAACTGTTTTTT. Its translation: CASSLEPLPRQGQNEKLFF.

In the case of this clonotype: At one of its ends the junction is not consistent with the germline gene, which may arise from a read error. The chain joins TRBV14 to TRBJ2-3; D unresolved. The CDR3 covers 13 residues. Germline V gives CDR1 SGHDN, CDR2 FVKESK. For the CDR3, the DNA is TGTACCAGCAGCCAAGTTAGCACAGATACGCAGTATTTT. This codes for CTSSQVSTDTQYF.

The V call is TRBV5-1, the J call TRBJ2-7; 8 positions agree with TRBD1. Trimming at V came to 3 bases and at J to 6 bases, leaving 11 bases not matched to a gene. The CDR3 loop spans 15 amino acids. The germline V gene has CDR1 SGHRS and CDR2 YFSETQ. The CDR3 DNA reads TGCGCCAGCAGCTCAAAGGACAGGGAGGTCCGCGAGCAGTACTTC. Amino acids: CASSSKDREVREQYF.

The rearrangement joins TRBV5-1 to TRBJ2-3; 7 bases line up with TRBD2. The junction had 17 bases not matched to a gene; V was cut back by 9 bases and J by 1 base. The CDR3 consists of 17 residues. Germline CDR1 reads SGHRS; CDR2 reads YFSETQ. CDR3 in DNA: TGCGCCACGAAACCGGGAGCCTACCTAGCGGGCACAGATACGCAGTATTTT. Amino acid sequence: CATKPGAYLAGTDTQYF.

This clonotype was seen a handful of times. The chain combines TRBV5-1 with TRBJ2-1; TRBD1 matches at 7 bases. CDR3 size: 15 residues. V dropped 4 bases and J dropped 8; count of bases not matched to a gene: 12. The germline V gene has CDR1 SGHRS and CDR2 YFSETQ. The CDR3, as DNA: TGCGCCAGCAGCCCCGGGACAGCACTTTTCTATGAGCAGTTCTTC. This gives the protein CASSPGTALFYEQFF. Full variable domain (rest looked up from reference TRBV5-1 and TRBJ2-1): KAGVTQTPRYLIKTRGQQVTLSCSPISGHRSVSWYQQTPGQGLQFLFEYFSETQRNKGNFPGRFSGRQFSNSRSEMNVSTLELGDSALYLCASSPGTALFYEQFFGPGTRLTVL.